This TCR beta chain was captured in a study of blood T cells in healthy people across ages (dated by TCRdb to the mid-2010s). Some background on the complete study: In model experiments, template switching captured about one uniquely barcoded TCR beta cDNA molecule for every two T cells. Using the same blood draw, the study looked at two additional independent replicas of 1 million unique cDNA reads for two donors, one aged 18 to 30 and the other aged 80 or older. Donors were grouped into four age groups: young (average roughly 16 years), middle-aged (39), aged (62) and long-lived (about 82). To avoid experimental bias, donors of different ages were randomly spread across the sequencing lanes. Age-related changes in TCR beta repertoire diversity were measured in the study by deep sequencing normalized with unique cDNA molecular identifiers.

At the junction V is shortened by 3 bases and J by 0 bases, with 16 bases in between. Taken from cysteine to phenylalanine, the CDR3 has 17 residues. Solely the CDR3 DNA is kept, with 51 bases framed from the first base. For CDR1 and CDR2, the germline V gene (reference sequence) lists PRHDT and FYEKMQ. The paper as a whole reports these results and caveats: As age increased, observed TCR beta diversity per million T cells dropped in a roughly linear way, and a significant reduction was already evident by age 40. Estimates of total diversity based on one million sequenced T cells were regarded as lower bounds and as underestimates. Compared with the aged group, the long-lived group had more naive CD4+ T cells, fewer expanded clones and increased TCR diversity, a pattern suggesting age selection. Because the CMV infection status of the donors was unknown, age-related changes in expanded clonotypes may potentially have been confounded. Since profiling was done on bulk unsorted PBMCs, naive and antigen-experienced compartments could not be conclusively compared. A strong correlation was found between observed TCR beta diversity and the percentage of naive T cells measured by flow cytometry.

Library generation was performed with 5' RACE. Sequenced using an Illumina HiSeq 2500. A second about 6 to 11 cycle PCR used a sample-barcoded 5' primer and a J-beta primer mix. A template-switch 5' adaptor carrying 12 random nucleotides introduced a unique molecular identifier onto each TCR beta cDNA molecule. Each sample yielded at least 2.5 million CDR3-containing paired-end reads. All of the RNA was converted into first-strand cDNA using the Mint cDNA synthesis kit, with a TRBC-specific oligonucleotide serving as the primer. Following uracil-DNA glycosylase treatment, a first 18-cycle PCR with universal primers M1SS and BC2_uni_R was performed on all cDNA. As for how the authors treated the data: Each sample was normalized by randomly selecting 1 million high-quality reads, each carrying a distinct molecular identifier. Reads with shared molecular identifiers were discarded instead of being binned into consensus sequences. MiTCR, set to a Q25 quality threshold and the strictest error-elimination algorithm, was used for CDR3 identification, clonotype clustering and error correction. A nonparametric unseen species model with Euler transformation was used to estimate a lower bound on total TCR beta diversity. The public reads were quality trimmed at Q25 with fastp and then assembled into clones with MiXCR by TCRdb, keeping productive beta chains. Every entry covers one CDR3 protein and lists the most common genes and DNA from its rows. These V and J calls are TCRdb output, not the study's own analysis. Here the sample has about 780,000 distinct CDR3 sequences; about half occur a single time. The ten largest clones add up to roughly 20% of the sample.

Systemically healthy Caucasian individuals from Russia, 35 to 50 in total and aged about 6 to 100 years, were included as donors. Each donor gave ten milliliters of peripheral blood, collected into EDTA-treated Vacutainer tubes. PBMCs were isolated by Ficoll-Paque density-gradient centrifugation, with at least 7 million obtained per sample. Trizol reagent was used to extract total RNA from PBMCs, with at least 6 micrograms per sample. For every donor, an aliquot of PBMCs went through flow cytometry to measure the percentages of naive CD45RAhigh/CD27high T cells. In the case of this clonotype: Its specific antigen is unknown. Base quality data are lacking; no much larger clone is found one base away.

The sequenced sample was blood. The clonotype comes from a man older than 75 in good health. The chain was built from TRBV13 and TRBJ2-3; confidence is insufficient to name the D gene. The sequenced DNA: TGTGCCAGCAGCTTGCGTGCTCGCACAGCCAGCACAGATACGCAGTATTTT. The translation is CASSLRARTASTDTQYF.